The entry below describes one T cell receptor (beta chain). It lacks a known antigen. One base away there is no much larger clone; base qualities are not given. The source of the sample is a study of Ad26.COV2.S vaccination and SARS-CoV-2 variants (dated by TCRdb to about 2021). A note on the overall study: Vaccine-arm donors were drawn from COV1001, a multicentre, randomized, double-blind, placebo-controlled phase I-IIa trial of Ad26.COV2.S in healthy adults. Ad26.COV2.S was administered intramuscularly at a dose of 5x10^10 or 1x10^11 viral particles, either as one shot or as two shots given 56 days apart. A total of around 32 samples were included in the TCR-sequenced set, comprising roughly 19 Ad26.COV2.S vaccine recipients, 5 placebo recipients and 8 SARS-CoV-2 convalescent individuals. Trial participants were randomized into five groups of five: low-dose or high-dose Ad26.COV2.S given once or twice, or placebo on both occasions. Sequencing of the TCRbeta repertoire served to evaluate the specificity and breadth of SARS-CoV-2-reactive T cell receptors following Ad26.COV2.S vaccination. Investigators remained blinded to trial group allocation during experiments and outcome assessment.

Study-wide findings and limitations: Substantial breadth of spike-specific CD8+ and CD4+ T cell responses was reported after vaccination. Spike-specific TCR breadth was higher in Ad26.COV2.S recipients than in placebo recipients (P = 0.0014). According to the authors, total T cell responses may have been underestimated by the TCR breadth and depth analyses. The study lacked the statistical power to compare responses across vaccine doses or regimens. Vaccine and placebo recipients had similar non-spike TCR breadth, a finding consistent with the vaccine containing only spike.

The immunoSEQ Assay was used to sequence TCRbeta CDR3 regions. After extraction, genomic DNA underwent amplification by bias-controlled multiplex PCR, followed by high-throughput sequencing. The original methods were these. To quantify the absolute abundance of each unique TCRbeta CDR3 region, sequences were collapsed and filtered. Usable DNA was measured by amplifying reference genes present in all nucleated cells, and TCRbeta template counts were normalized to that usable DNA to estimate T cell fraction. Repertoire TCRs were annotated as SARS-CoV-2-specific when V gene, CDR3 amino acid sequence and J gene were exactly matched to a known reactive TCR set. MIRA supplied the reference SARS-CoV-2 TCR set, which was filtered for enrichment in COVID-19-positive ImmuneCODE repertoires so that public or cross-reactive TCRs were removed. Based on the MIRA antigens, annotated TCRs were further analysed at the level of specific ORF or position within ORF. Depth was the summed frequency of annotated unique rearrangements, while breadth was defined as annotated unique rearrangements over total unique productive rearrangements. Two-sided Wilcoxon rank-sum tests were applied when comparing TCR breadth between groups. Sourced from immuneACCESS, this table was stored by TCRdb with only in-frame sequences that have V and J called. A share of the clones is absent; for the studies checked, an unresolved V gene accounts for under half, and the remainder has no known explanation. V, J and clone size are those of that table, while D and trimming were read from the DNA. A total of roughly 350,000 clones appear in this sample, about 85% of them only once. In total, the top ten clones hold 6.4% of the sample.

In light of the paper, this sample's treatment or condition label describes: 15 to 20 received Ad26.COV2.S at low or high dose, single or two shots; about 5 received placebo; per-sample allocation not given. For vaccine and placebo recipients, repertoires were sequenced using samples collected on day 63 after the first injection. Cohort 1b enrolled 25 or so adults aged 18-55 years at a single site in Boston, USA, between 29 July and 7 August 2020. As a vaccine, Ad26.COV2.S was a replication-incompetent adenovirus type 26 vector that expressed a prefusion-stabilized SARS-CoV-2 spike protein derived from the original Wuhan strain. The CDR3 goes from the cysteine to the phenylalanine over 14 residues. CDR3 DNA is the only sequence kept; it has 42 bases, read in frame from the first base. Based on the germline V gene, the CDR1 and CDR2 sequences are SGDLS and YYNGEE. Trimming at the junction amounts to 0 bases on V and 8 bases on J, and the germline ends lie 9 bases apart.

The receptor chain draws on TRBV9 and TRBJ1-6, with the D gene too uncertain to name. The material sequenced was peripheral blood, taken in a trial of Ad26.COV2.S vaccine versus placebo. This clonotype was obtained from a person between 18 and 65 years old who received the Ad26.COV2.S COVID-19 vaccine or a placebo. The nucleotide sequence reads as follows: TGTGCCAGCAGCGTAGAAGTTGAGGATTCACCCCTCCACTTT. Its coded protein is CASSVEVEDSPLHF.